The 7 T cell receptor beta chains presented below share a single source sample, sequenced in a study of cytomegalovirus exposure and HLA in healthy donors. PCR amplification relied on 60 Vbeta primers (plus 13 Jbeta primers). Measured with immunoSEQ multiplex PCR; TCRdb has only the in-frame clones, and not every one. The sample includes roughly 140,000 clones, around 79% seen only once; the top ten take 6.7%. Sequenced material: PBMCs. The receptor set was obtained from a woman aged 40 to 49 in good health and CMV-seropositive.

The gene calls are TRBV28 and TRBJ1-5; TRBD1 aligns across 7 bases. The CDR3 is 15 amino acids. Trimming cost V 6 bases and J 5 bases; bases outside gene matches: 10. CDR1 is MDHEN and CDR2 is SYDVKM in the germline V gene. The CDR3 bases are TGTGCCAGCAGACCTCCCGGGACAGAGTATCAGCCCCAGCATTTT. Amino acids: CASRPPGTEYQPQHF.

The chain has TRBV2 and TRBJ1-2; D might be TRBD1 (5 bases). The V gene lost 1 base and the J gene lost 8 bases, with 11 bases spanning the gap. Germline CDR1 SNHLY, CDR2 FYNNEI. This CDR3 is 13 amino acids long. The CDR3 bases are TGTGCCAGCAGTGAAGAGGAGGGGCGCGGCTACACCTTC. Its protein product is CASSEEEGRGYTF.

This sequence joins TRBV5-1 and TRBJ1-2; TRBD1 aligns across 7 bases. CDR1 and CDR2 from the germline V gene are SGHRS and YFSETQ. CDR3 length: 15 residues. The ends lost 4 bases at V and 4 bases at J; junction bases unmatched: 10. CDR3 sequence reads: CASSLQPGQSYGYTF. The CDR3 DNA reads as TGCGCCAGCAGCCTCCAACCGGGACAGTCCTATGGCTACACCTTC.

V usage is TRBV7-9 and J usage is TRBJ2-1; TRBD1 agrees at 7 bases. J gave up 5 bases and V 3 bases, and 4 bases lay outside the gene matches. The CDR3 consists of 14 residues. The V gene's germline CDR1 is SEHNR and CDR2 FQNEAQ (reference sequence). CDR3 sequence: CASSLGQHHNEQFF. CDR3 DNA sequence: TGTGCCAGCAGCTTGGGACAGCATCACAATGAGCAGTTCTTC.

The chain combines TRBV4-2 with TRBJ2-5; no firm D call. Trimming stripped 3 bases from V and 5 bases from J, with 4 bases between. In germline, CDR1 is LGHNA, CDR2 YNFKEQ. This CDR3 has 11 residues. The CDR3 loop reads CASSQSETQYF. The CDR3 DNA sequence: TGTGCCAGCAGCCAGTCGGAGACCCAGTACTTC.

The chain has TRBV29-1 and TRBJ2-3; possibly TRBD2 for D (7 bases). In germline, CDR1 is SQVTM, CDR2 ANQGSEA. The CDR3 runs 14 residues. Trimming stripped 3 bases from V and 3 bases from J, with 13 bases between. CDR3 residues: CSVEGGPLTDTQYF. The CDR3 DNA is TGCAGCGTTGAGGGGGGGCCCTTAACAGATACGCAGTATTTT.

In the case of this clone: The identical CDR3 is also encoded by other nucleotide sequences in the sample. The CDR3 nucleotides read TGCAGCGCTCGGACTGGGAGCTCCTACAATGAGCAGTTCTTC. Encoded protein: CSARTGSSYNEQFF. The rearrangement uses TRBV29-1 and TRBJ2-1; D possibly corresponds to TRBD2 (5 bases). Trimming left V 7 bases short and J 0 bases short, with 13 bases between. The CDR3 is made up of 14 amino acids. The germline V gene has CDR1 SQVTM and CDR2 ANQGSEA.